Given below is one TCR beta chain in context. The antigen is unknown. This record comes from a study of early T cells in non-severe SARS-CoV-2 infection. Germline V gene data show CDR1 as MNHNS and CDR2 as SASEGT. There are 16 residues in the CDR3. Between the trimmed V and J ends, which lost 2 bases and 4 bases, there was a span of 15 bases. Study-wide findings and caveats: Matches to VDJdb favored anti-spike CD8 responses and missed private and CD4 specificities.

Individual cDNA molecules were tagged with unique molecular identifiers, the study reported. TCRdb used MiXCR to reprocess the 5' RACE reads, holding one entry per CDR3 protein. Here the sample spans under 70,000 distinct CDR3 sequences, roughly 10% being singletons. The sequence was obtained from an adult who was a healthcare worker with PCR-confirmed SARS-CoV-2 infection or an uninfected control (not recorded which). Sequencing was performed on whole blood. The rearrangement uses TRBV6-1 and TRBJ1-5; D uncertain. The CDR3 bases are TGTGCCAGCAGTGAAATTGACACAGTCGGTAATCAGCCCCAGCATTTT. Translating gives CASSEIDTVGNQPQHF.